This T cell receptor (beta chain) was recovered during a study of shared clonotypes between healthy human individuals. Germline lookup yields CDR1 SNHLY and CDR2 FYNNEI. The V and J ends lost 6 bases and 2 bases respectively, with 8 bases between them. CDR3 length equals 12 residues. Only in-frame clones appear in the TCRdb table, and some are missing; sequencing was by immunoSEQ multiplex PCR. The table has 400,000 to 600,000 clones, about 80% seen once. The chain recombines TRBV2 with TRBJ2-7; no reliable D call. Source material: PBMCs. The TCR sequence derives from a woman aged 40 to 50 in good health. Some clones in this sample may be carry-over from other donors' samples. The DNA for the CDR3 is TGTGCCAGCAGCAGACTGGCCTACGAGCAGTACTTC. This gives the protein CASSRLAYEQYF.